This T cell receptor beta chain was identified during a study of T cells after posttransplantation cyclophosphamide. Study-wide findings and caveats: Donor CD8+ memory clones often dominated recipient blood repertoires at later times. TRB overlap between skin or GI tissue T cells and blood was limited.

Repertoires were generated with immunoSEQ multiplex PCR, while TCRdb's copy carries only in-frame clones and drops some. The sample consists of 8,500 to 10,000 clones, 95% to 98% of them appearing once. V was clipped by 0 bases and J by 5 bases; unmatched bases: 8. The CDR3 covers 16 residues. The germline V gene encodes CDR1 SGHNT and CDR2 YYREEE (reference sequence). Notes on this clone: Its antigen is unknown.

The naive gate required viable CD3+CD4+ or CD3+CD8+ cells with CCR7+CD45RA+CD45RO-CD95-CD27+CD28+ phenotype. The rearrangement links TRBV5-4 to TRBJ2-3; 8 bases line up with TRBD2. Sequencing was done on a sample of naive CD4+ T cells sorted from PBMCs. The clonotype originates from a woman in her fifties or sixties in good health, CMV-negative, and a related stem cell transplant donor. The CDR3 bases are TGTGCCAGCAGCTTGGACGGGCTAGCGGGTGGAGATACGCAGTATTTT. Translated, it gives CASSLDGLAGGDTQYF. The complete variable domain, with remaining parts taken from reference TRBV5-4 and TRBJ2-3, reads ETGVTQSPTHLIKTRGQQVTLRCSSQSGHNTVSWYQQALGQGPQFIFQYYREEENGRGNFPPRFSGLQFPNYSSELNVNALELDDSALYLCASSLDGLAGGDTQYFGPGTRLTVL.